This TCR beta chain was obtained from a study of T cells in Graves' hyperthyroidism and ophthalmopathy. Study-wide results and limits: Blood also contained most expanded thyroid clonotypes above 0.001.

Hyperthyroidism in the patients, aged 18 to 65, was newly diagnosed and under 2 months in duration. From germline, CDR1 is SQVTM and CDR2 ANQGSEA. This CDR3 region has 16 residues. After removal of 4 bases from V and 8 bases from J, the junction contained 17 bases not matched to a gene. This clonotype came up a few times. As yet, its antigen is unknown. TCR beta CDR3 regions were amplified from RNA. The HTBI set primed first-round TCR CDR3 RT-PCR. One entry per CDR3 protein, called by TCRdb with MiXCR from the multiplex PCR reads. The sample lists about 560,000 distinct CDR3 sequences, roughly 17% seen once, with 18% in the top ten.

J is TRBJ2-3 and V is TRBV29-1, with 8 bases identical to TRBD2. This receptor was identified in a woman younger than 35 with Graves' hyperthyroidism. Sequencing used blood. CDR3 sequence: CSVVLFSSGVQGTQYF. CDR3 nucleotide sequence: TGCAGCGTTGTCCTGTTTAGTAGCGGGGTGCAGGGTACGCAGTATTTT.